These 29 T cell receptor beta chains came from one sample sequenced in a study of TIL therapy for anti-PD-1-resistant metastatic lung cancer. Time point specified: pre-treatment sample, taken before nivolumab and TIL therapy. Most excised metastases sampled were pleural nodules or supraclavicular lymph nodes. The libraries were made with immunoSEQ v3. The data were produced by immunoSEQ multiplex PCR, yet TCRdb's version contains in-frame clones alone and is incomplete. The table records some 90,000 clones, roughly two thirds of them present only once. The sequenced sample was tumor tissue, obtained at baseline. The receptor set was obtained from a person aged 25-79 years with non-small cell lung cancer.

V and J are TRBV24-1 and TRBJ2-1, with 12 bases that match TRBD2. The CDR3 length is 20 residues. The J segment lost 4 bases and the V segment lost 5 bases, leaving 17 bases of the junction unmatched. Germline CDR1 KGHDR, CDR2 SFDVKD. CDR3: CATSGRDRTSGNIPYNEQFF. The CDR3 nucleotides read TGTGCCACCAGTGGACGCGATAGGACTAGCGGGAATATCCCTTACAATGAGCAGTTCTTC.

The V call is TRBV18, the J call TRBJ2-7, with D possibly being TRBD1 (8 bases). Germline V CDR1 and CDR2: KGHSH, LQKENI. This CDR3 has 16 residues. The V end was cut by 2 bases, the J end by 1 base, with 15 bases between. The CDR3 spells CASSPFDRGGSYEQYF. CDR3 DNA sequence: TGTGCCAGCTCACCATTCGACAGGGGAGGGTCCTACGAGCAGTACTTC.

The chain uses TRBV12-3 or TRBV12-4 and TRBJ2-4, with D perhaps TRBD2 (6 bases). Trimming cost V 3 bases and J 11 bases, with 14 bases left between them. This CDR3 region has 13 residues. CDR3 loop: CASSLGGPGVQYF. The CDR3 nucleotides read TGTGCCAGCAGTTTGGGAGGCCCGGGAGTTCAGTACTTC.

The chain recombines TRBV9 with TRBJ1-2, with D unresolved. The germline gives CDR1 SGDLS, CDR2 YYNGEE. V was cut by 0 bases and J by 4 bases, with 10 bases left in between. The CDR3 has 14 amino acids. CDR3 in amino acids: CASSVALGSYGYTF. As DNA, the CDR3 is TGTGCCAGCAGCGTAGCTTTAGGATCCTATGGCTACACCTTC.

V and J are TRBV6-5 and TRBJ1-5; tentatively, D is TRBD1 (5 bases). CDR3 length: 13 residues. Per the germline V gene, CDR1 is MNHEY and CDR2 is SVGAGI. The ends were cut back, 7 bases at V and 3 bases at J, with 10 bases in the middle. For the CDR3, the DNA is TGTGCCAGCACGGACACAAACAATCAGCCCCAGCATTTT. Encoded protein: CASTDTNNQPQHF.

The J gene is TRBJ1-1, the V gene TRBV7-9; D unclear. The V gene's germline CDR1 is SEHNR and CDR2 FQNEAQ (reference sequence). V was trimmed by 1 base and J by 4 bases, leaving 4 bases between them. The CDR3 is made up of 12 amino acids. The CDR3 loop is CASSLVITEAFF. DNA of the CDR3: TGTGCCAGCAGCTTAGTAATCACTGAAGCTTTCTTT.

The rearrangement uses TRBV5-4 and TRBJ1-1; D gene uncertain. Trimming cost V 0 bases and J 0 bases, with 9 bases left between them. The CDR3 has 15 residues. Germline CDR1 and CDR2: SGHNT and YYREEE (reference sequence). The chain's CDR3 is CASSLAGRMNTEAFF. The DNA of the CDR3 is TGTGCCAGCAGCTTGGCTGGACGGATGAACACTGAAGCTTTCTTT.

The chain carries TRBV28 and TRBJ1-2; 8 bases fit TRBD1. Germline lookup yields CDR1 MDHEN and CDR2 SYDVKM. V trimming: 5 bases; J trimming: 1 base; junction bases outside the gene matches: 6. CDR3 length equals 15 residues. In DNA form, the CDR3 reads TGTGCCAGCAGTACGACAGGGGCGAGTAACTATGGCTACACCTTC. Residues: CASSTTGASNYGYTF.

This CDR3 reads CASSYSRRSGSSYNEQFF. The CDR3 nucleotides read TGTGCCAGCAGTTACTCACGCAGAAGCGGGAGTTCCTACAATGAGCAGTTCTTC. The chain uses TRBV6-2 or TRBV6-3 and TRBJ2-1; TRBD2 agrees at 8 bases. The J segment lost 1 base and the V segment lost 0 bases, leaving 8 bases of the junction unmatched. Germline V gene sequence: CDR1 MNHEY, CDR2 SVGEGT. This CDR3 region has 18 residues.

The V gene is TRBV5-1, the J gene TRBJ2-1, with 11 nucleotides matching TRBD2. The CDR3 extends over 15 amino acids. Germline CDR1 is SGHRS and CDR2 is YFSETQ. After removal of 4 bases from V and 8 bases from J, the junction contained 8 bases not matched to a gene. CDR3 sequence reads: CASSTLAGGVDEQFF. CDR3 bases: TGCGCCAGCAGCACCCTAGCGGGGGGCGTCGATGAGCAGTTCTTC.

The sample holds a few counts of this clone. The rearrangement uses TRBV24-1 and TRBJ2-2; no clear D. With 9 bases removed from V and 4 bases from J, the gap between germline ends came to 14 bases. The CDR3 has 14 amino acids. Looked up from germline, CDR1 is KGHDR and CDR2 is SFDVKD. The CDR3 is CATRETEVTGELFF. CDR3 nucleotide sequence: TGTGCCACCCGAGAAACAGAGGTCACCGGGGAGCTGTTTTTT.

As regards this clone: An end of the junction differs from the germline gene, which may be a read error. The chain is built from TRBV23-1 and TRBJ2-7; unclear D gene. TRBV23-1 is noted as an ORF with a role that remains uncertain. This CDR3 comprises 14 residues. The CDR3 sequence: CARSQWAQCDEQYF. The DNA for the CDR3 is TGCGCCAGAAGTCAATGGGCTCAATGTGACGAGCAGTACTTC.

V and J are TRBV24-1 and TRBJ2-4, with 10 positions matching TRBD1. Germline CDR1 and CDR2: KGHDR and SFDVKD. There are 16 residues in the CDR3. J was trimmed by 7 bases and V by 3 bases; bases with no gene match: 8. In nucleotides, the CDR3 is TGTGCCACCAGTGATGCCACCGGGACAGGGGCCAACATTCAGTACTTC. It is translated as CATSDATGTGANIQYF.

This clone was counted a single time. Here the CDR3 reads CASSASGTGAYEQYF. The CDR3 DNA sequence: TGTGCCAGCAGTGCCTCCGGGACAGGTGCCTACGAGCAGTACTTC. The chain is built from TRBV2 and TRBJ2-7; TRBD1 agrees at 8 bases. The CDR3 is made up of 15 amino acids. The V gene end was trimmed by 4 bases and the J gene end by 2 bases; junction bases not matched to a gene: 7. Germline V gene sequence: CDR1 SNHLY, CDR2 FYNNEI.

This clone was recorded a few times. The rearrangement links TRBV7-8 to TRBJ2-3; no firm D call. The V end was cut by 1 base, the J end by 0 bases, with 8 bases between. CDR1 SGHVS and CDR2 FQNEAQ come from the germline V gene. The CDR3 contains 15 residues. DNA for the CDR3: TGTGCCAGCAGCTTAGATGTTCTTAGCACAGATACGCAGTATTTT. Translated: CASSLDVLSTDTQYF. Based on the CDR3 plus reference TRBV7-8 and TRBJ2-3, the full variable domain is GAGVSQSPRYKVAKRGQDVALRCDPISGHVSLFWYQQALGQGPEFLTYFQNEAQLDKSGLPSDRFFAERPEGSVSTLKIQRTQQEDSAVYLCASSLDVLSTDTQYFGPGTRLTVL.

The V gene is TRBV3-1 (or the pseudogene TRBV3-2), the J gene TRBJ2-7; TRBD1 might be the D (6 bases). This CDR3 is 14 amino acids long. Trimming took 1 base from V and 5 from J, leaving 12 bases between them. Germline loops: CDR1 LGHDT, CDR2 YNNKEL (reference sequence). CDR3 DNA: TGTGCCAGCAGCCAAGTGAGGGGGACCCACGAGCAGTACTTC. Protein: CASSQVRGTHEQYF.

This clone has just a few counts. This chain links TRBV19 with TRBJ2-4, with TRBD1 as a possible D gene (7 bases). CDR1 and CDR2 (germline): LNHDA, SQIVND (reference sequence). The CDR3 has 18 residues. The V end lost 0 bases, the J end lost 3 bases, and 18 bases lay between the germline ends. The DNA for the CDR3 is TGTGCCAGTAGTATAGATCGTGGAGGGGGCACGGGCAAAAACATTCAGTACTTC. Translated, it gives CASSIDRGGGTGKNIQYF.

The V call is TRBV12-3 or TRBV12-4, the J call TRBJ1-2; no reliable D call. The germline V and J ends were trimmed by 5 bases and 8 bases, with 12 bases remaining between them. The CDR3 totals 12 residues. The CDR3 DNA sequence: TGTGCCAGCAGTCCCCACAGAGACGGCTACACCTTC. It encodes CASSPHRDGYTF.

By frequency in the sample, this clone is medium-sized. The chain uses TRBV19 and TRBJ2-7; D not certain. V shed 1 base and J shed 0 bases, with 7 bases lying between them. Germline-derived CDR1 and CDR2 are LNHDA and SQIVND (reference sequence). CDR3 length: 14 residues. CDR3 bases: TGTGCCAGTAGTATAGGAATCGGCTCCTACGAGCAGTACTTC. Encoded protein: CASSIGIGSYEQYF.

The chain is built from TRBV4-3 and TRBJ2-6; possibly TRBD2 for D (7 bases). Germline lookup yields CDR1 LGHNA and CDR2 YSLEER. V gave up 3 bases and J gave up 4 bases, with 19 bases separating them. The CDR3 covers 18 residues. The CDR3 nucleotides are TGCGCCAGCAGCCAGGTAGGGGGGGTTATGGCCGGGGCCAACGTCCTGACTTTC. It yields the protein CASSQVGGVMAGANVLTF.

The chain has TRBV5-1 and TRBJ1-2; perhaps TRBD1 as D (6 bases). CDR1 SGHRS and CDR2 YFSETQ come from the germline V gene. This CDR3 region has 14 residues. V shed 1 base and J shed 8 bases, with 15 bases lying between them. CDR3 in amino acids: CASSLSGGLEGYTF. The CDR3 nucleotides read TGCGCCAGCAGCTTGAGTGGGGGGCTGGAAGGCTACACCTTC.

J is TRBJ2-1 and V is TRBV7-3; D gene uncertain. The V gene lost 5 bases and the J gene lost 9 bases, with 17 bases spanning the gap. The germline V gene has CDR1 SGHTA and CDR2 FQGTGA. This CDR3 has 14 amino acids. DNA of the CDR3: TGTGCCAGCAGCCCTACCTACACCGACGTTGAGCAGTTCTTC. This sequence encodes CASSPTYTDVEQFF.

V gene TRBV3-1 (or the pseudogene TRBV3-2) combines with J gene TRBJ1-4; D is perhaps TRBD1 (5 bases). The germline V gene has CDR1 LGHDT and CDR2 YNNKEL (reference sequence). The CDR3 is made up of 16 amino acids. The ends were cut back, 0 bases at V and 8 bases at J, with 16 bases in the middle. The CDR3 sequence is CASSQDSQGRYEKLFF. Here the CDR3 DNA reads TGTGCCAGCAGCCAAGATTCGCAGGGTCGGTACGAAAAACTGTTTTTT.

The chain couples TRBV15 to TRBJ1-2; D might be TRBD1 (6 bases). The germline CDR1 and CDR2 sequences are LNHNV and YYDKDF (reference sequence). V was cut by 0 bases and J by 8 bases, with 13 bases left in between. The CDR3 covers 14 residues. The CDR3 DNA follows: TGTGCCACCAGCAGAGATCATGGGGGCCCCGGCTACACCTTC. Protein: CATSRDHGGPGYTF.

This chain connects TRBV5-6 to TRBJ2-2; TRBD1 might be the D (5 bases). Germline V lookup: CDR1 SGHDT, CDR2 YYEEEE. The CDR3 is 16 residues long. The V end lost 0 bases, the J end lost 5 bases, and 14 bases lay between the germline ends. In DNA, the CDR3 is TGTGCCAGCAGCTTGGCCTATAGGGGATGGACCGGGGAGCTGTTTTTT. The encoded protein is CASSLAYRGWTGELFF.

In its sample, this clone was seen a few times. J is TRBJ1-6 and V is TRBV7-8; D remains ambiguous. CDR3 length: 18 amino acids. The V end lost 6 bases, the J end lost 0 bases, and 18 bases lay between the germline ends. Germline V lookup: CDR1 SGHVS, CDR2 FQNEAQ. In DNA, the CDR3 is TGTGCCAGCAGGGGAACCGCTGGCCAGAACTCCTATAATTCACCCCTCCACTTT. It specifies CASRGTAGQNSYNSPLHF. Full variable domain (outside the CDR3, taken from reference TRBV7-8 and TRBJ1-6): GAGVSQSPRYKVAKRGQDVALRCDPISGHVSLFWYQQALGQGPEFLTYFQNEAQLDKSGLPSDRFFAERPEGSVSTLKIQRTQQEDSAVYLCASRGTAGQNSYNSPLHFGNGTRLTVT.

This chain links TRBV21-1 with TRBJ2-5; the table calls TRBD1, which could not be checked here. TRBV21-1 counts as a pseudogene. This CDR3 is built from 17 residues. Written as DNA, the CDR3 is TGTGCCAGCAGCAAAGAGCGAAGGACAGGGGGCCACAAGACCCAGTACTTC. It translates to CASSKERRTGGHKTQYF.

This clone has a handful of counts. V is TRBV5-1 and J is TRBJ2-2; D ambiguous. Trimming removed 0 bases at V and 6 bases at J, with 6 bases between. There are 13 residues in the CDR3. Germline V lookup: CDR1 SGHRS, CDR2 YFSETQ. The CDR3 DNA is TGCGCCAGCAGCTTGGAGACGGCCGGGGAGCTGTTTTTT. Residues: CASSLETAGELFF.

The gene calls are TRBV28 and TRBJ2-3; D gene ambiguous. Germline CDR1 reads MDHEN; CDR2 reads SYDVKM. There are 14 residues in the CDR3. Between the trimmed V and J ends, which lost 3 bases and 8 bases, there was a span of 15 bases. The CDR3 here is CASSLAQVHGTQYF. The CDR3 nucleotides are TGTGCCAGCAGTTTGGCCCAGGTCCATGGTACGCAGTATTTT.